The T cell receptor beta chain under discussion was sequenced for a study of spatial heterogeneity in lung cancer. Overall study findings and caveats: Mutation tallies in tumors tracked expanded intratumoral alpha and beta TCR counts.

TCRdb analysed the 5' RACE reads with MiXCR anew, one entry per CDR3 protein. Counted here are fewer than 30,000 distinct CDR3 sequences, approximately 7% occurring once; the ten biggest clones make up approximately 23%. This clonotype turned up a few times. Antigen: not known. Time point indicated: sample taken at primary tumor resection. A total of some 70 untreated early-stage non-small cell lung cancer patients served as donors. This receptor was taken from a male donor with early-stage non-small cell lung cancer. The sample was lung tumor tissue, taken at surgery.

The DNA for the CDR3 is TGTGCCAGCAGTTACTTGCGGGGCCACCTTTCACCCCTCCACTTT. Protein: CASSYLRGHLSPLHF. The V and J genes are TRBV6-5 and TRBJ1-6; maybe TRBD1 (5 bases). CDR3 length equals 15 residues. Germline CDR1 MNHEY, CDR2 SVGAGI. The V and J ends lost 1 base and 9 bases respectively, with 13 bases between them.